The 24 T cell receptor beta chains in this list originate from one sample, sequenced in a study of spatial heterogeneity in lung cancer. Time point described: sample taken at primary tumor resection. Sequencing was performed on whole RNA extracted from tumor and nontumor lung tissue, or from frozen PBMC, and the material was left unsorted. TCRdb re-derived calls from the 5' RACE reads in MiXCR, one entry per CDR3 protein. The sample records 11,000 to 15,000 distinct CDR3 sequences, around 9.1% being singletons. The sequenced sample was PBMCs, obtained at surgery. These receptors all come from a male donor with early-stage non-small cell lung cancer.

This clonotype was seen repeatedly, ten times or more. The chain uses TRBV20-1 and TRBJ2-7, with 9 bases that match TRBD1. Germline assignment: CDR1 DFQATT and CDR2 SNEGSKA (reference sequence). CDR3 length: 13 residues. After removal of 5 bases from V and 4 bases from J, the junction contained 6 bases not matched to a gene. CDR3 sequence reads: CSARGQGRYEQYF. The CDR3 coding sequence is TGCAGTGCTCGTGGACAGGGGAGGTACGAGCAGTACTTC.

This clonotype was counted at least ten times. The J gene is TRBJ1-1, the V gene TRBV12-3 or TRBV12-4; D is perhaps TRBD1 (6 bases). Trimming cost V 5 bases and J 1 base, with 17 bases left between them. The CDR3 is 16 residues long. CDR3 loop: CASSARRGAENTEAFF. CDR3 DNA sequence: TGTGCCAGCAGTGCCCGACGGGGGGCGGAGAACACTGAAGCTTTCTTT.

By sample fraction, this clonotype is medium-sized. V is TRBV12-3 or TRBV12-4 and J is TRBJ2-1, with 8 positions matching TRBD2. V lost 5 bases to trimming and J lost 7 bases; unmatched junction nucleotides: 16. The CDR3 spans 17 residues. Here the CDR3 DNA reads TGTGCCAGCAGTCCCCCCCGGGGTAGCGGGATCTGGAATGAGCAGTTCTTC. Translated, it gives CASSPPRGSGIWNEQFF.

At least ten counts were recorded for this clonotype. The J gene is TRBJ1-4, the V gene TRBV10-3; D might be TRBD1 (5 bases). The CDR3 loop spans 17 amino acids. Per the germline V gene, CDR1 is ENHRY and CDR2 is SYGVKD. Trimming stripped 3 bases from V and 0 bases from J, with 14 bases between. Written as DNA, the CDR3 is TGTGCCATCAGTGAAAGGGGACGGAAGGCAACTAATGAAAAACTGTTTTTT. It codes for CAISERGRKATNEKLFF.

Ten or more counts support this clonotype. The chain has TRBV2 and TRBJ2-7; maybe TRBD1 (5 bases). In germline, CDR1 is SNHLY, CDR2 FYNNEI. Trimming stripped 1 base from V and 6 bases from J, with 13 bases between. The CDR3 sequence is 14 residues long. CDR3 in DNA: TGTGCCAGCAGTGAAGGCGACAGCCGGGTCGAGCAGTACTTC. Translating gives CASSEGDSRVEQYF.

This clonotype has a count of ten or more. V is TRBV28 and J is TRBJ2-7, with unresolved D. The CDR3 runs 12 residues. Germline-derived CDR1 and CDR2 are MDHEN and SYDVKM. V was pared by 6 bases and J by 1 base, with 7 bases between. CDR3 nucleotides: TGTGCCAGCAGCCAACGGTCCTACGAGCAGTACTTC. This encodes CASSQRSYEQYF.

This clonotype appeared once. The chain uses TRBV11-2 and TRBJ2-1; a possible D gene is TRBD2 (5 bases). The ends were cut back, 8 bases at V and 6 bases at J, with 8 bases in the middle. CDR3 size: 11 residues. From germline, CDR1 is SGHAT and CDR2 FQNNGV. The CDR3 sequence: CASGRGNEQFF. In DNA form, the CDR3 reads TGTGCCAGCGGGAGAGGCAATGAGCAGTTCTTC.

This clonotype was counted ten times or more. V gene TRBV12-3 or TRBV12-4 combines with J gene TRBJ2-3, with D possibly being TRBD2 (7 bases). The CDR3 covers 15 residues. Trimming pared 3 bases from V and 4 bases from J, leaving 14 bases between. CDR3 sequence: CASSLGASGADTQYF. CDR3 nucleotide sequence: TGTGCCAGCAGTTTGGGGGCTAGCGGCGCAGATACGCAGTATTTT.

This clonotype was recorded at least ten times. This rearrangement joins TRBV6-5 to TRBJ1-2, with TRBD1 as a possible D gene (6 bases). Germline CDR1 reads MNHEY; CDR2 reads SVGAGI. Trimming cost V 5 bases and J 8 bases, with 18 bases left between them. The CDR3 is made up of 14 amino acids. DNA of the CDR3: TGTGCCAGCAGTCCCCAAGGGGGATCGCGCGGCTACACCTTC. Its translation: CASSPQGGSRGYTF.

This clonotype was recorded at least ten times. The chain uses TRBV6-6 and TRBJ2-7, with TRBD2 matching 10 bases. Germline V lookup: CDR1 MNHNY, CDR2 SVGAGI (reference sequence). Trimming cost V 6 bases and J 7 bases; bases outside gene matches: 9. The CDR3 extends over 14 amino acids. The CDR3 DNA is TGTGCCAGCAGCCTGACTAGCGGGTTTAAAGAGCAGTACTTC. Translation gives CASSLTSGFKEQYF.

There are many counts of this clonotype. The gene calls are TRBV3-1 and TRBJ2-7, with 9 positions matching TRBD1. V was clipped by 1 base and J by 3 bases; unmatched bases: 10. Per germline, CDR1 LGHDT and CDR2 YNNKEL (reference sequence). This CDR3 is built from 17 residues. The CDR3 DNA follows: TGTGCCAGCAGCCAAGGAATCACGGGACAGGGTGGCTACGAGCAGTACTTC. It yields the protein CASSQGITGQGGYEQYF.

At least ten counts were recorded for this clonotype. V and J are TRBV18 and TRBJ1-4, with D possibly TRBD1 on 5 matching bases. The CDR3 totals 14 residues. Germline values: CDR1 KGHSH, CDR2 LQKENI. V lost 3 bases, J lost 1 base, and 6 bases lay in between. CDR3 bases: TGTGCCAGCTCACCGGGGCTAACTAATGAAAAACTGTTTTTT. Translating it yields CASSPGLTNEKLFF.

This clonotype was recorded at least ten times. The chain employs TRBV7-6 and TRBJ2-2, with TRBD2 matching over 7 bases. CDR1 and CDR2 (germline): SGHVS, FNYEAQ. With V trimmed by 5 bases and J by 5 bases, 5 bases remained unmatched. The CDR3 contains 14 residues. CDR3 nucleotides: TGTGCCAGCAGCCGTGCCGGGGGGACCGGGGAGCTGTTTTTT. Amino acid sequence: CASSRAGGTGELFF.

This clonotype was observed at least ten times. V usage is TRBV7-2 and J usage is TRBJ2-7; TRBD2 matches at 8 bases. The CDR3 consists of 15 residues. Germline-derived CDR1 and CDR2 are SGHTA and FQGNSA. Trimming cost V 5 bases and J 5 bases; bases outside gene matches: 11. The CDR3 protein is CASSPRGAGGNEQYF. CDR3 bases: TGTGCCAGCAGCCCCCGGGGGGCGGGAGGTAACGAGCAGTACTTC.

This clonotype appeared many times. The chain couples TRBV7-9 to TRBJ2-3, with 11 bases matching TRBD2. This CDR3 region has 16 residues. CDR1 is SEHNR, CDR2 FQNEAQ, per germline (reference sequence). V shed 0 bases, J shed 6 bases, and the junction held 5 bases outside the gene matches. The CDR3 reads CASSLALAGGADTQYF. DNA of the CDR3: TGTGCCAGCAGCTTAGCCCTAGCGGGAGGTGCCGATACGCAGTATTTT.

This clonotype was counted ten times or more. J is TRBJ1-2 and V is TRBV19; D is possibly TRBD1 (6 bases). Trimming pared 3 bases from V and 4 bases from J, leaving 15 bases between. This CDR3 contains 15 residues. CDR1 and CDR2 (germline): LNHDA, SQIVND (reference sequence). The CDR3 DNA follows: TGTGCCAGTAGTATCTCAGCGCAGGGGATCTATGGCTACACCTTC. It is translated as CASSISAQGIYGYTF.

Ten or more counts support this clonotype. The CDR3 DNA follows: TGCAGCGTTTCCGGACTAGCGGGAATCCAAGAGACCCAGTACTTC. Its translation: CSVSGLAGIQETQYF. The genes are TRBV29-1 and TRBJ2-5; 12 nucleotides agree with TRBD2. V gave up 5 bases and J gave up 1 base; unmatched junction bases: 5. This CDR3 is 15 amino acids long. CDR1 SQVTM and CDR2 ANQGSEA come from the germline V gene.

This clonotype was counted many times. The V gene is TRBV15, the J gene TRBJ2-1; no definite D call. The V and J ends lost 4 bases and 7 bases respectively, with 5 bases between them. CDR3 size: 11 residues. CDR1 LNHNV and CDR2 YYDKDF come from the germline V gene (reference sequence). The CDR3 spells CATSKLNEQFF. The CDR3 DNA follows: TGTGCCACCAGCAAGCTAAATGAGCAGTTCTTC.

DNA for the CDR3: TGTGCCAGCAGTTCGCGGACAGGGGGTAATGAAAAACTGTTTTTT. Its translation is CASSSRTGGNEKLFF. The chain recombines TRBV27 with TRBJ1-4; TRBD1 matches 10 bases. There are 15 residues in the CDR3. Trimming cost V 4 bases and J 4 bases; bases outside gene matches: 3. Germline CDR1 is MNHEY and CDR2 is SMNVEV (reference sequence).

The CDR3 DNA reads TGTGCCAGCAGCTCCCAGGGTAATAGCAATCAGCCCCAGCATTTT. Translating it yields CASSSQGNSNQPQHF. This rearrangement joins TRBV7-8 to TRBJ1-5; tentatively, D is TRBD1 (5 bases). CDR3 size: 15 residues. V shed 4 bases and J shed 0 bases, with 10 bases lying between them. Germline V gene lookup returns CDR1 SGHVS and CDR2 FQNEAQ.

This clonotype was picked up many times. The J gene is TRBJ2-1, the V gene TRBV6-6; unclear D gene. The CDR3 is 15 amino acids. The V end was cut by 5 bases, the J end by 0 bases, with 11 bases between. Germline assignment: CDR1 MNHNY and CDR2 SVGAGI (reference sequence). CDR3: CASSMAASSYNEQFF. The CDR3 nucleotides are TGTGCCAGCAGTATGGCTGCGAGCTCCTACAATGAGCAGTTCTTC.

This clonotype is judged medium-sized. CDR3 region: CASSLGLAGEETQYF. The CDR3 nucleotides are TGCGCCAGCAGCTTGGGATTAGCGGGAGAAGAGACCCAGTACTTC. The chain links TRBV5-1 to TRBJ2-5; 9 positions match TRBD2. This CDR3 has 15 amino acids. After removal of 0 bases from V and 3 bases from J, the junction contained 3 bases not matched to a gene. Germline values: CDR1 SGHRS, CDR2 YFSETQ.

This clonotype showed up many times. The chain employs TRBV7-2 and TRBJ2-1; the D is unclear. V was clipped by 0 bases and J by 4 bases, with 7 bases between them. The CDR3 loop spans 14 amino acids. The germline gives CDR1 SGHTA, CDR2 FQGNSA. CDR3 DNA: TGTGCCAGCAGCTTAGCGCCCGGGTACAATGAGCAGTTCTTC. Residues: CASSLAPGYNEQFF.

This clonotype came up many times. The chain has TRBV27 and TRBJ1-5; no clear D gene. Germline CDR1 and CDR2: MNHEY and SMNVEV (reference sequence). V was cut by 0 bases and J by 9 bases, with 9 bases left in between. The CDR3 is made up of 13 amino acids. CDR3 amino acids: CASSLSSGGPQHF. The CDR3 region has the DNA TGTGCCAGCAGTTTATCCAGCGGCGGGCCCCAGCATTTT.